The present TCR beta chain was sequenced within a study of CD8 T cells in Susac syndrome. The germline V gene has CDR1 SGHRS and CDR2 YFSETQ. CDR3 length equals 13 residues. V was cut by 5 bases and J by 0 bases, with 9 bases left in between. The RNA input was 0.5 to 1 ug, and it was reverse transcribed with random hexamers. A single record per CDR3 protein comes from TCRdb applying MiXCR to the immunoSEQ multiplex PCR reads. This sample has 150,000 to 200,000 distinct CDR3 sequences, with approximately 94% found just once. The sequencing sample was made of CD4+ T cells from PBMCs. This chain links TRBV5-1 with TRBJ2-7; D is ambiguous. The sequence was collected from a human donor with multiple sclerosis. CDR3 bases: TGCGCCAGCAGAACAGCAAGCTCCTACGAGCAGTACTTC. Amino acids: CASRTASSYEQYF.